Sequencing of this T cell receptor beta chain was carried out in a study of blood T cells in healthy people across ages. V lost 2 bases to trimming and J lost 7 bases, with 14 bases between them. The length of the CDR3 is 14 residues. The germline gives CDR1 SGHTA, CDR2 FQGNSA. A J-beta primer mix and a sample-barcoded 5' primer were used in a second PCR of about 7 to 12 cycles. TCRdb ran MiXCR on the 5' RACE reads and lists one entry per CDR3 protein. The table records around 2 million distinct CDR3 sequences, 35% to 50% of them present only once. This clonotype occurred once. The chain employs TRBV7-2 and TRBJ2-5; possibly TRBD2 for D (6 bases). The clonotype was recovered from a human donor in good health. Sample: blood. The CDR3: CASSLRDSLVTQYF. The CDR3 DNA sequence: TGTGCCAGCAGCTTAAGGGACTCCCTGGTGACCCAGTACTTC. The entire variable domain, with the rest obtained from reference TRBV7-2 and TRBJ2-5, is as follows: GAGVSQSPSNKVTEKGKDVELRCDPISGHTALYWYRQSLGQGLEFLIYFQGNSAPDKSGLPSDRFSAERTGGSVSTLTIQRTQQEDSAVYLCASSLRDSLVTQYFGPGTRLLVL.